The present T cell receptor (beta chain) was sequenced within a study of graft-versus-host responses after intestinal transplantation (dated by TCRdb to about 2021). As for the study more broadly: The transplants that recipients received were multivisceral, liver-intestinal, or isolated intestinal. Anti-thymocyte globulin induction was given to all recipients, followed by maintenance tacrolimus and steroids for around three years. Graft-versus-host and host-versus-graft alloreactive T cell clones were tracked in the graft, circulation and bone marrow after intestinal transplantation using bulk TCR-beta CDR3 sequencing. Alloreactive clones were identified by sequencing pre-transplant mixed lymphocyte reaction products and comparing them with unstimulated pre-transplant donor and recipient T cells. The cohort enrolled about two dozen intestinal transplant recipients, one of whom was a retransplant, and a few patients without pretransplant specimens were excluded. Donor T cell macrochimerism was defined as a peak of at least 4% donor T cells among recipient peripheral blood mononuclear cells. Instead of going to the commercial service, samples from a few later patients were sequenced in-house on an Illumina MiSeq and processed with MiXCR.

The library was produced with the immunoSEQ multiplex PCR assay. For most patients, genomic DNA was isolated using the Qiagen DNeasy Blood and Tissue Kit and was shipped frozen to Adaptive Biotechnologies for TCR sequencing. Adaptive Biotechnologies carried out high-throughput TCR-beta CDR3 sequencing of genomic DNA for most patients. The authors processed their data as follows. Adaptive's ImmunoSEQ software was the source of the TCR sequencing data for about 17 patients, while three other patients were processed with MiXCR and VDJtools. To correct CD4 versus CD8 sorting errors, any sequence found in both subsets at a frequency ratio below 5:1 was removed. Because the origin of CDR3 nucleotide sequences shared between donor and recipient could not be assigned, those sequences were removed. At least 2-fold expansion over unstimulated cells and a minimum CFSE-low frequency of 0.002% (template counts) or 0.001% (read counts) were required for clones to be classified as alloreactive. Clones were considered mappable if detected in sequenced pre-transplant spleen, lymph node, or MLR CFSE-low populations of the donor or recipient. The cumulative frequency of alloreactive clones was calculated as a percentage of all sequences, weighted by copy number. TCRdb took this table from immuneACCESS and kept in-frame rearrangements with V and J called. Such tables lack part of the clones; where checked against another copy, unresolved V genes explain under half of the gap, and the rest is unexplained. The V and J calls and the clone size are those of that table, but D and trimming were determined from the DNA. In all, the sample holds some 64,000 clones, and approximately 91% of those were seen once. The top ten hold 1.5% to 2% of the sample.

Paper-wide results and their limitations: The conclusions were limited by the relatively low number and heterogeneity of the intestinal transplant patients. GvH clones were detected in recipient bone marrow, and some appeared earlier in ileal mucosa or blood, consistent with an intestinal mucosal origin. Early after transplant, peak levels of circulating GvH clones were found to be associated with declines in HvG clones. Patients with donor T cell macrochimerism had high GvH to HvG T cell clonal ratios in their allografts.

The CDR3 runs 14 residues from the cysteine to the phenylalanine. Of all the DNA, just the CDR3 is kept, 42 bases in frame from base 1. V is pruned by 1 base and J by 6 bases, leaving 1 base of the junction without a gene match. CDR1 SGHNT and CDR2 YENEEA are derived from the germline V gene. With regard to this clone: This clone's antigen is unknown. The sample holds no much larger clone one base away, and base qualities are not on file.

The time point label, read with the paper, signifies: cells obtained before transplantation from donor or recipient. CD3+CD4+ and CD3+CD8+ populations were FACS-sorted from unstimulated pre-transplant donor and recipient cells taken from spleen or lymph nodes. Sequences were derived from unstimulated CD8+ T cells sorted from spleen or lymph node cells, sampled before transplant. The TCR comes from a human donor who was the organ donor for an intestinal transplant. The rearrangement joined TRBV11-3 to TRBJ2-1, with 9 junctional bases fitting TRBD2. The DNA reads TGTGCCAGCAGCTTAGGGACTAGCGTCAATGAGCAGTTCTTC. Its translation is CASSLGTSVNEQFF.